This is a list of T cell receptor beta chains from one sample in a study of graft-versus-host responses after intestinal transplantation. Antigens for these TCRs are unknown. Sequencing used immunoSEQ multiplex PCR; TCRdb keeps in-frame clones, though not all of them. The table records approximately 90,000 clones, 82% of them present only once. The sequencing used unstimulated CD4+ T cells sorted from spleen or lymph node cells, collected before intestinal transplant. These receptors all stem from a human donor who received an intestinal transplant. Both conserved end residues are part of each CDR3. The D gene is left open where the match is weak. Clone size is shown for a subset of rows, as once, few, many or a class of expanded clone.

abundance	v_gene	j_gene	d_gene	CDR3aa	CDR3nt
NA	TRBV7-6	TRBJ1-3	TRBD1	CASSRTGGTGLGNTIYF	TGTGCCAGCAGCCGAACCGGGGGGACAGGCTTAGGAAACACCATATATTTT
few	TRBV6-5	TRBJ1-4	NA	CASSYNSLDEKLFF	TGTGCCAGCAGTTATAACAGTTTGGATGAAAAACTGTTTTTT
NA	TRBV5-1	TRBJ2-2	NA	CASSLEPNTGELFF	TGCGCCAGCAGCCTCGAGCCAAACACCGGGGAGCTGTTTTTT
NA	TRBV11-2	TRBJ2-1	TRBD2	CASSSEDLAGVDEQFF	TGTGCCAGCAGCTCAGAAGACCTAGCGGGAGTCGATGAGCAGTTCTTC
NA	TRBV6-1	TRBJ2-6	NA	CASSDVGDISGANVLTF	TGTGCCAGCAGTGATGTAGGGGACATCTCTGGGGCCAACGTCCTGACTTTC
few	TRBV27	TRBJ2-2	NA	CASSLSWPNTGELFF	TGTGCCAGCAGTTTATCTTGGCCCAACACCGGGGAGCTGTTTTTT
once	TRBV5-4	TRBJ2-3	TRBD2	CASKLAGGPTDTQYF	TGTGCCAGCAAGCTAGCGGGGGGCCCCACAGATACGCAGTATTTT
NA	TRBV15	TRBJ2-7	NA	CATSRDQVYEQYF	TGTGCCACCAGCAGAGATCAGGTCTACGAGCAGTACTTC
NA	TRBV30	TRBJ1-1	NA	CAWSRTLWEAFF	TGTGCCTGGAGCCGGACTCTTTGGGAAGCTTTCTTT
NA	TRBV2	TRBJ1-4	TRBD1	CASSTDRVNEKLFF	TGTGCCAGCAGCACGGACAGGGTAAATGAAAAACTGTTTTTT
NA	TRBV6-1	TRBJ1-6	NA	CASSYSYNSPLHF	TGTGCCAGCAGTTACTCCTATAATTCACCCCTCCACTTT
NA	TRBV28	TRBJ2-7	NA	CASSLRQTVWEQYF	TGTGCCAGCAGTTTAAGACAGACCGTCTGGGAGCAGTACTTC
once	TRBV7-3	TRBJ2-3	NA	CASSDRRGDTQYF	TGTGCCAGCAGTGACCGTCGAGGGGATACGCAGTATTTT
NA	TRBV28	TRBJ2-3	NA	CASSLLVGRGPTDTQYF	TGTGCCAGCAGTTTATTGGTCGGGAGAGGCCCCACAGATACGCAGTATTTT
NA	TRBV5-6	TRBJ1-2	TRBD1	CASSYPGTGGGYTF	TGTGCCAGCAGCTACCCCGGGACAGGGGGTGGCTACACCTTC
NA	TRBV5-6	TRBJ2-3	NA	CAGSLTAGLTDTQYF	TGTGCCGGCAGCTTGACTGCAGGGCTGACAGATACGCAGTATTTT